Included here is one T cell receptor beta chain sequence, with context. Its antigen is currently unknown. This CDR3 has 15 residues. CDR1 SGDLS and CDR2 YYNGEE come from the germline V gene. V was clipped by 0 bases and J by 6 bases, with 15 bases between them. Noted time point: after dendritic cell vaccination, including at tumor progression/relapse. Fresh-frozen tumor tissue and more than two years of survival data were available for all. No glioblastoma patient carried an isocitrate dehydrogenase mutation. This sample is part of a study of glioma-infiltrating T cells after dendritic cell vaccination. Whole-study context: Treatment, given 2003 to 2012, was autologous tumor lysate-pulsed dendritic cell vaccination. Study conclusions and caveats: The cohort had few patients with full blood and tumor sets.

Measured with immunoSEQ multiplex PCR; TCRdb has only the in-frame clones, and not every one. The sample holds 99,000 or so clones, 65% to 85% seen once. The sequence was collected from a human donor with glioblastoma. Sequencing was performed on blood, taken after dendritic cell vaccination. The J gene is TRBJ1-1, the V gene TRBV9; tentatively, D is TRBD1 (5 bases). This CDR3 reads CASSVAGGVAAEAFF. The DNA of the CDR3 is TGTGCCAGCAGCGTAGCGGGAGGGGTGGCCGCTGAAGCTTTCTTT.